Described below is a single TCR beta chain sequence and its context. Antigen: not known. Germline V gene sequence: CDR1 SGDLS, CDR2 YYNGEE. After removal of 3 bases from V and 9 bases from J, the junction contained 10 bases not matched to a gene. The CDR3 covers 15 residues. The sample is drawn from a study of T cell responses to AZD1222 COVID-19 vaccine. The study, taken as a whole, reports: Just a handful of AZD1222 recipients tested seropositive at baseline. The sample set comprised mostly white British donors with more females, and clonal diversity was possibly underestimated.

This table comes from immunoSEQ multiplex PCR, and its TCRdb copy is limited to in-frame clones, with some not included. The sample shows 130,000 to 150,000 clones, roughly 92% of them seen only once. The J gene is TRBJ2-1, the V gene TRBV9; 9 nucleotides agree with TRBD1. This TCR was recovered from an adult in good health. The source material was peripheral blood, sampled on day 0 of AZD1222 vaccination. Written as DNA, the CDR3 is TGTGCCAGCAGCGCTACGGGGACAGGGATAGGTGAGCAGTTCTTC. The encoded protein is CASSATGTGIGEQFF.